This entry lists 21 T cell receptor beta chains sequenced from one sample in a study of cytomegalovirus exposure and HLA in healthy donors. The PCR was carried out with 60 Vbeta primers and 13 Jbeta primers. TCRdb's table, derived via immunoSEQ multiplex PCR, lists solely in-frame clones and lacks some. The sample carries 95,000 to 150,000 clones, about 83% recorded once. Sequences were obtained from PBMCs. The source is a woman aged 40 to 55 in good health and CMV-seropositive.

The chain links TRBV6-6 to TRBJ1-4, with D perhaps TRBD1 (6 bases). The CDR3 has 15 amino acids. Trimming took off 2 bases at V and 4 bases at J, with 11 bases between the two ends. Germline V gene data show CDR1 as MNHNY and CDR2 as SVGAGI (reference sequence). CDR3 protein: CASSYPQGNNEKLFF. As DNA, the CDR3 is TGTGCCAGCAGTTACCCACAGGGTAATAATGAAAAACTGTTTTTT.

V usage is TRBV18 and J usage is TRBJ1-1; D perhaps matches TRBD1 (5 bases). CDR1 and CDR2 from the germline V gene are KGHSH and LQKENI. V lost 9 bases and J 0 bases, leaving 11 bases between the germline ends. CDR3 length: 13 amino acids. CDR3 nucleotide sequence: TGTGCCAGTGTTCAGGGCATGAACACTGAAGCTTTCTTT. Protein product: CASVQGMNTEAFF.

The gene calls are TRBV28 and TRBJ2-1; D unresolved. CDR3 length: 11 amino acids. Trimming removed 2 bases at V and 13 bases at J, with 9 bases between. The germline gives CDR1 MDHEN, CDR2 SYDVKM. The CDR3 spells CASSLTNYQFF. The DNA of the CDR3 is TGTGCCAGCAGTTTAACCAACTATCAGTTCTTC.

This clone was picked up one time. The rearrangement joins TRBV14 to TRBJ2-3; 7 bases match TRBD2. The CDR3 spans 14 residues. Per germline, CDR1 SGHDN and CDR2 FVKESK. Trimming took 3 bases from V and 4 from J; bases not matched to a gene: 4. The CDR3 loop reads CASSQWGGPDTQYF. CDR3 coding DNA: TGTGCCAGCAGCCAGTGGGGGGGTCCAGATACGCAGTATTTT.

This rearrangement joins TRBV10-3 to TRBJ2-1; 12 bases line up with TRBD1. Trimming at V came to 0 bases and at J to 6 bases, leaving 9 bases not matched to a gene. Germline V gene sequence: CDR1 ENHRY, CDR2 SYGVKD. The CDR3 covers 18 residues. DNA for the CDR3: TGTGCCATCAGTGAGTCGTTTGGGACAGGGGGCGGGAGCAATGAGCAGTTCTTC. Translating gives CAISESFGTGGGSNEQFF.

V is TRBV4-1 and J is TRBJ2-7; 8 bases match TRBD1. The CDR3 loop spans 15 amino acids. V dropped 4 bases and J dropped 6; count of bases not matched to a gene: 11. Looked up from germline, CDR1 is MGHRA and CDR2 is YSYEKL. The CDR3 reads CASSPKDRVITEQYF. The CDR3 coding sequence is TGCGCCAGCAGCCCTAAGGACAGGGTAATCACCGAGCAGTACTTC.

This chain uses TRBV10-3 with TRBJ2-7, with 8 bases aligning to TRBD1. The germline V gene has CDR1 ENHRY and CDR2 SYGVKD. CDR3 length equals 13 residues. Trimming took 6 bases from V and 3 from J; bases not matched to a gene: 4. For the CDR3, the DNA is TGTGCCATCAGCTGGGACAGGAACTACGAGCAGTACTTC. Its translation is CAISWDRNYEQYF.

This clone was picked up a small number of times. V is TRBV19 and J is TRBJ2-1; no definite D call. This CDR3 contains 16 residues. V was pared by 2 bases and J by 3 bases, with 14 bases between. From germline, CDR1 is LNHDA and CDR2 SQIVND (reference sequence). CDR3 in DNA: TGTGCCAGTAGTATAAACAGTGCGATACTCTACAATGAGCAGTTCTTC. Translated: CASSINSAILYNEQFF.

The chain has TRBV5-5 and TRBJ2-7; 12 bases are shared with TRBD2. Losses at the gene ends were 4 bases for V and 3 bases for J; bases not matched to a gene: 5. The CDR3 spans 15 residues. Germline V CDR1 and CDR2: SGHKS, YYEKEE (reference sequence). This CDR3 reads CASSATSGSLYEQYF. CDR3 nucleotide sequence: TGTGCCAGCAGCGCGACTAGCGGGAGTCTCTACGAGCAGTACTTC. Combining the CDR3 with reference TRBV5-5 and TRBJ2-7 gives the whole variable domain DAGVTQSPTHLIKTRGQQVTLRCSPISGHKSVSWYQQVLGQGPQFIFQYYEKEERGRGNFPDRFSARQFPNYSSELNVNALLLGDSALYLCASSATSGSLYEQYFGPGTRLTVT.

The DNA for the CDR3 is TGTGCCTCTCGGGGGGCACGGGAGGATAATACGCAGTATTTT. Translation gives CASRGAREDNTQYF. The genes are TRBV30 and TRBJ2-3, with D tentatively TRBD2 (7 bases). The CDR3 length is 14 residues. The germline V gene encodes CDR1 GTSNPN and CDR2 SVGIG (reference sequence). V lost 7 bases and J 7 bases, leaving 21 bases between the germline ends.

This chain joins TRBV30 and TRBJ2-3; D remains ambiguous. V lost 5 bases, J lost 2 bases, and 11 bases lay in between. The CDR3 runs 13 residues. Germline values: CDR1 GTSNPN, CDR2 SVGIG (reference sequence). The CDR3 DNA sequence: TGTGCCTGGGGCTGGATAGCCACAGATACGCAGTATTTT. It translates to CAWGWIATDTQYF.

The CDR3 DNA reads as TGTGCCAGCAGCTTAGTAGGCGGCTTCCCCTACGAGCAGTACTTC. This encodes CASSLVGGFPYEQYF. The V gene is TRBV11-2, the J gene TRBJ2-7; no clear D. CDR1 and CDR2 from the germline V gene are SGHAT and FQNNGV. The CDR3 is 15 amino acids. V shed 1 base and J shed 2 bases, with 12 bases lying between them.

This clone was found a few times. The rearrangement joins TRBV5-1 to TRBJ2-3, with 7 bases lining up with TRBD1. From germline, CDR1 is SGHRS and CDR2 YFSETQ. The CDR3 loop spans 15 amino acids. Trimming at V came to 0 bases and at J to 2 bases, leaving 3 bases not matched to a gene. Here the CDR3 reads CASSLEGGLTDTQYF. CDR3 sequence (DNA): TGCGCCAGCAGCTTGGAAGGGGGCCTCACAGATACGCAGTATTTT.

The chain has TRBV7-2 and TRBJ2-5; TRBD2 aligns across 9 bases. J was trimmed by 2 bases and V by 5 bases; bases with no gene match: 9. CDR3 length: 16 amino acids. Germline CDR1 SGHTA, CDR2 FQGNSA. CDR3 bases: TGTGCCAGCAGCGGACTAGCGCAGGAGAAACAAGAGACCCAGTACTTC. Its translation: CASSGLAQEKQETQYF.

The chain uses TRBV6-6 and TRBJ2-1; D may be TRBD2 (5 bases). This CDR3 is 12 amino acids long. Germline CDR1 and CDR2: MNHNY and SVGAGI (reference sequence). With 4 bases removed from V and 6 bases from J, the gap between germline ends came to 7 bases. The CDR3 loop is CASSSLANEQFF. CDR3 nucleotides: TGTGCCAGCAGTTCCCTAGCCAATGAGCAGTTCTTC.

The genes are TRBV13 and TRBJ2-1; TRBD2 is a possible D gene (5 bases). The length of the CDR3 is 14 residues. Germline CDR1 is PRHDT and CDR2 is FYEKMQ (reference sequence). V gave up 7 bases and J gave up 5 bases, with 15 bases separating them. CDR3 in amino acids: CASKIAWADNEQFF. In nucleotides, the CDR3 is TGTGCCAGCAAAATAGCGTGGGCAGACAATGAGCAGTTCTTC. Complete variable domain (other parts from reference TRBV13 and TRBJ2-1): AAGVIQSPRHLIKEKRETATLKCYPIPRHDTVYWYQQGPGQDPQFLISFYEKMQSDKGSIPDRFSAQQFSDYHSELNMSSLELGDSALYFCASKIAWADNEQFFGPGTRLTVL.

The rearrangement links TRBV10-1 to TRBJ2-7; TRBD1 matches at 8 bases. CDR1 is WNHNN and CDR2 is SYGVQD in the germline V gene (reference sequence). After removal of 8 bases from V and 4 bases from J, the junction contained 10 bases not matched to a gene. CDR3 length equals 14 residues. CDR3 coding DNA: TGCGCCAGCTCCCCAGGGGGCTTCTCGTACGAGCAGTACTTC. As protein: CASSPGGFSYEQYF.

This chain links TRBV5-6 with TRBJ2-7; D is possibly TRBD2 (5 bases). V dropped 4 bases and J dropped 2 bases, with 16 bases sitting between them. CDR3 length equals 15 residues. Per germline, CDR1 SGHDT and CDR2 YYEEEE. The CDR3 here is CASSLTTHYPYEQYF. The CDR3 bases are TGTGCCAGCAGCCTGACTACCCATTACCCCTACGAGCAGTACTTC.

This clone has a handful of counts. The chain combines TRBV6-5 with TRBJ1-1, with D unresolved. CDR3 length: 13 residues. Germline CDR1 and CDR2: MNHEY and SVGAGI. The ends were cut back, 6 bases at V and 0 bases at J, with 8 bases in the middle. The chain's CDR3 is CASRRAMNTEAFF. The CDR3 DNA is TGTGCCAGCAGGCGTGCGATGAACACTGAAGCTTTCTTT.

The rearrangement links TRBV29-1 to TRBJ1-1; 9 nucleotides align to TRBD1. The CDR3 runs 15 residues. Germline CDR1 and CDR2: SQVTM and ANQGSEA. V shed 4 bases and J 7 bases; nucleotides not matched to a gene: 13. The CDR3 here is CSVVQQGARVGEAFF. CDR3 nucleotides: TGCAGCGTTGTGCAACAGGGGGCGAGAGTAGGTGAAGCTTTCTTT.

This chain links TRBV6-5 with TRBJ1-2; 9 positions agree with TRBD1. The CDR3 is 15 amino acids. The germline gives CDR1 MNHEY, CDR2 SVGAGI. Losses at the gene ends were 8 bases for V and 4 bases for J; bases not matched to a gene: 11. The CDR3 is CASRVTRTGAYGYTF. The CDR3 coding sequence is TGTGCCAGCCGTGTAACCCGGACAGGGGCCTATGGCTACACCTTC.